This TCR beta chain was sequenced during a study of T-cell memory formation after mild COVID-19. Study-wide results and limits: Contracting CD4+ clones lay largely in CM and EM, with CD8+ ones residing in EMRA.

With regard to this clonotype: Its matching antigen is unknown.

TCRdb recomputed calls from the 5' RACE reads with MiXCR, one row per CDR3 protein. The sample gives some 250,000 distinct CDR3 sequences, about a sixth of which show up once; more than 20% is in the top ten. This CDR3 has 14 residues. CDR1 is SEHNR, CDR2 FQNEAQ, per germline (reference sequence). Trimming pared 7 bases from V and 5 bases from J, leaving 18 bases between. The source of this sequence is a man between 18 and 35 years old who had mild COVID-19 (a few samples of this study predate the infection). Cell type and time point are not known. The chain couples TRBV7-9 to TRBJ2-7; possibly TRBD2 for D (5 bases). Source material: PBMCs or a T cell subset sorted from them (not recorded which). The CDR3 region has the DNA TGTGCCAGCACCGGACTTAGGGAATTCCACGAGCAGTACTTC. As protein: CASTGLREFHEQYF.